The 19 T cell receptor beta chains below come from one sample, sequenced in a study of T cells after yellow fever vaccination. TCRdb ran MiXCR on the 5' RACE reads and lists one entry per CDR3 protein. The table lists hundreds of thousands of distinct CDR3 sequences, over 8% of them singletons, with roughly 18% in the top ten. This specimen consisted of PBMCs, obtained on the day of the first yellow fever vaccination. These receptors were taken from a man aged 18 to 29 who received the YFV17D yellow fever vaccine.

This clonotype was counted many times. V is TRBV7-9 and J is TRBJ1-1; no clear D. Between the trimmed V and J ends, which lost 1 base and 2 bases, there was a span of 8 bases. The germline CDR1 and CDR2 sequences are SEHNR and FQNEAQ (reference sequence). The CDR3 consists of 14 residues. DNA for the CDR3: TGTGCCAGCAGCTTAGGGCACCTTAACACTGAAGCTTTCTTT. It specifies CASSLGHLNTEAFF.

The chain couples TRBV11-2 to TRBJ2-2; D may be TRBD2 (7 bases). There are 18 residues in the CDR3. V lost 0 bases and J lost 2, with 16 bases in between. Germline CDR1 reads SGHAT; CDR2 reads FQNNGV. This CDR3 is CASSLDRSGGTNTGELFF. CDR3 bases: TGTGCCAGCAGCTTAGATCGTTCGGGGGGCACAAACACCGGGGAGCTGTTTTTT.

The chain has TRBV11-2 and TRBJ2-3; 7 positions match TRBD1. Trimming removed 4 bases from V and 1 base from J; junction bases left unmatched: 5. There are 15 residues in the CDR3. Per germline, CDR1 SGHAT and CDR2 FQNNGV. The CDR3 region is CASSSIGQGTDTQYF. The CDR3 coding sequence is TGTGCCAGCAGCTCGATCGGACAGGGCACAGATACGCAGTATTTT.

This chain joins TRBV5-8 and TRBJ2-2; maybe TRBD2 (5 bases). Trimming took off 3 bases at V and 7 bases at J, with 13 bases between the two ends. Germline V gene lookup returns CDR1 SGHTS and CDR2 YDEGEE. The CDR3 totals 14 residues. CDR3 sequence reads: CASSSRVTDGELFF. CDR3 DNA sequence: TGTGCCAGCAGCTCGCGGGTTACTGACGGGGAGCTGTTTTTT.

CDR3 in amino acids: CASRPDPDEVGYTF. The CDR3 region has the DNA TGTGCCAGCAGACCGGACCCGGACGAGGTTGGCTACACCTTC. This chain joins TRBV6-2 or TRBV6-3 and TRBJ1-2; unclear D gene. Germline CDR1 MNHEY, CDR2 SVGEGT. V lost 6 bases to trimming and J lost 7 bases, with 18 bases between them. The CDR3 length is 14 residues.

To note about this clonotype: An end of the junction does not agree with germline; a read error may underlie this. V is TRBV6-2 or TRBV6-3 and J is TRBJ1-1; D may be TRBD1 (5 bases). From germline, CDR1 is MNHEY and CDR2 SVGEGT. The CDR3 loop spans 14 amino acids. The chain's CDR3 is CAISGHRMGTEAFF. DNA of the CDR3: TGTGCCATCAGTGGACACAGGATGGGAACTGAAGCTTTCTTT.

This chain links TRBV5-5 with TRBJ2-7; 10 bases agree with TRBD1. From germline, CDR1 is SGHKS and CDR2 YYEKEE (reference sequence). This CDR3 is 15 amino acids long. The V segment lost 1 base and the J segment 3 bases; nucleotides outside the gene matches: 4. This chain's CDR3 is CASSLTDRGVYEQYV. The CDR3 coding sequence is TGTGCCAGCAGCTTGACGGACAGGGGGGTCTACGAGCAGTACGTC.

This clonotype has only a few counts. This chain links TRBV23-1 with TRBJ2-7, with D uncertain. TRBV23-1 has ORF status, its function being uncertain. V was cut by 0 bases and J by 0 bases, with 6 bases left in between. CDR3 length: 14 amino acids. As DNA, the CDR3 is TGCGCCAGCAGTCAATCTATCATCTCCTACGAGCAGTACTTC. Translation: CASSQSIISYEQYF.

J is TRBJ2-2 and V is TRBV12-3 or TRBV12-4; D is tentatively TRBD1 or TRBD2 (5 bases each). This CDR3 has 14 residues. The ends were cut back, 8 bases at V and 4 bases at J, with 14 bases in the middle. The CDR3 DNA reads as TGTGCCAGCCGTACCCGGGGCCCCACCGGGGAGCTGTTTTTT. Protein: CASRTRGPTGELFF.

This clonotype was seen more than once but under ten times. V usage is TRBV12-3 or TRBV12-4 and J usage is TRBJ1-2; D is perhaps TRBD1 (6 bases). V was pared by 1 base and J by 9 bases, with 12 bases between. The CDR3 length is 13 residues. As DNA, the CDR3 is TGTGCCAGCAGTTTAGACAGGGCGGCGCGCTACACCTTC. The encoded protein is CASSLDRAARYTF.

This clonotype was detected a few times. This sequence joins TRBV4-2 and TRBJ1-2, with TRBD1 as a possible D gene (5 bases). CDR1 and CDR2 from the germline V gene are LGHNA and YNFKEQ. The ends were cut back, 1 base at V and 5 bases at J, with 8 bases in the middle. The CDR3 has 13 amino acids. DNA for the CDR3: TGTGCCAGCAGCCAAGTAAGGGGTTATGGCTACACCTTC. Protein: CASSQVRGYGYTF.

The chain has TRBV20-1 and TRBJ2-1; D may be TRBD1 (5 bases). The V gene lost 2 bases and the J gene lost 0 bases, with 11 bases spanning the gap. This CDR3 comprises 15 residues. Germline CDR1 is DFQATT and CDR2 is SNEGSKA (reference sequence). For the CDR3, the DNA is TGCAGTGCTAGACAGGGTCCGAGCTCCTACAATGAGCAGTTCTTC. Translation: CSARQGPSSYNEQFF.

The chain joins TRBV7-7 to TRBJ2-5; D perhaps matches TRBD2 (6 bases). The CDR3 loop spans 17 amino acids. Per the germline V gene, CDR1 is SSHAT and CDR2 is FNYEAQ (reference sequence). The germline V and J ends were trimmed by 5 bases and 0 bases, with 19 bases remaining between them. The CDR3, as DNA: TGTGCCAGCAGCCCAGGTGGGCGGGGCAAATACCAAGAGACCCAGTACTTC. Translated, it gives CASSPGGRGKYQETQYF.

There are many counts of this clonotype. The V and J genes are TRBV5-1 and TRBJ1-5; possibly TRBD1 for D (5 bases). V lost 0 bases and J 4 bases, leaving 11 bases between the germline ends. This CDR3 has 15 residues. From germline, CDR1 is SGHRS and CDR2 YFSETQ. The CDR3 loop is CASSLVGGANQPQHF. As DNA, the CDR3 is TGCGCCAGCAGCTTGGTAGGAGGGGCTAATCAGCCCCAGCATTTT.

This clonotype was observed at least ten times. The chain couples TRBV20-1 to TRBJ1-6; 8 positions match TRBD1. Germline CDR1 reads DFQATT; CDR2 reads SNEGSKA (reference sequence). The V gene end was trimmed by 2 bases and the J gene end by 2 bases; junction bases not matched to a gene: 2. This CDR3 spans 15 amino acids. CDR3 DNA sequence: TGCAGTGCTAGAAGGACAGGGCCCTATAATTCACCCCTCCACTTT. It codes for CSARRTGPYNSPLHF.

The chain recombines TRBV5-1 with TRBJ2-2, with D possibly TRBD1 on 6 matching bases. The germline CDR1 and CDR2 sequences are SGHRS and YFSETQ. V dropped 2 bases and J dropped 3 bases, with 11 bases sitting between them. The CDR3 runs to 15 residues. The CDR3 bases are TGCGCCAGCAGCTTATACCAGGGGTACACCGGGGAGCTGTTTTTT. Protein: CASSLYQGYTGELFF.

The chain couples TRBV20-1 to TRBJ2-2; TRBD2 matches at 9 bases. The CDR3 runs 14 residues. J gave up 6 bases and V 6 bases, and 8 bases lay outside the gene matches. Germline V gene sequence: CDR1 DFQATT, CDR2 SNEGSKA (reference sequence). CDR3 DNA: TGCAGTGCAAATAGCGGGGGCCCCCCCGGGGAGCTGTTTTTT. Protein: CSANSGGPPGELFF.

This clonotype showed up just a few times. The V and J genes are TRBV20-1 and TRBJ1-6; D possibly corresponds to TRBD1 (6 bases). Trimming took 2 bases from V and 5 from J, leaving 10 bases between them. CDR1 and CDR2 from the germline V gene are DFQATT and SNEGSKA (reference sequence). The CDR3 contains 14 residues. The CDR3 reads CSARRGANNSPLHF. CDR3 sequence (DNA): TGCAGTGCTAGAAGGGGGGCGAATAATTCACCCCTCCACTTT.

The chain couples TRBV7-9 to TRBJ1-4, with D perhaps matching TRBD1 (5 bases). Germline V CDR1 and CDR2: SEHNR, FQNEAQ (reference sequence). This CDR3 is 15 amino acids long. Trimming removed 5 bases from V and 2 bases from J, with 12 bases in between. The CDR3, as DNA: TGTGCCAGCAGCCGGGACTGGCTTACTAATGAAAAACTGTTTTTT. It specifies CASSRDWLTNEKLFF.